This T cell receptor beta chain was sequenced for a study of cytomegalovirus exposure and HLA in healthy donors. Of note for this clone: No antigen is known for it.

CDR1 MGHDK and CDR2 SYGVNS come from the germline V gene. This CDR3 comprises 14 residues. V was pared by 5 bases and J by 8 bases, with 11 bases of the junction left unmatched. Primers for the PCR totalled 60 Vbeta and 13 Jbeta. The repertoire was sequenced with immunoSEQ multiplex PCR; TCRdb's copy has only in-frame clones and lacks some. Among approximately 100,000 clones, around 73% were seen once, and the ten largest hold about 1.2%. Findings and caveats of the study: CMV antigen specificity of a few CMV-associated chains was confirmed in vitro. Researchers had no immune exposure information except CMV serostatus available.

The source is a female donor in good health and CMV-seronegative. The sample consisted of PBMCs. J is TRBJ1-2 and V is TRBV25-1; 7 nucleotides agree with TRBD1. The CDR3 sequence: CASSPPGRGQGYTF. The CDR3 DNA reads as TGTGCCAGCAGTCCCCCCGGGAGGGGGCAGGGCTACACCTTC.